This TCR beta chain comes out of a study of blood T cell repertoires in COVID-19. Recovered status in Cohort 3 required two negative PCRs, clearance, or symptom resolution. The table came from immunoSEQ multiplex PCR; TCRdb's copy has only in-frame clones and leaves some out. Of 250,000 or so clones listed, around 87% are singletons. V was shortened by 0 bases and J by 5 bases, with 12 bases between the two germline ends. The V gene's germline CDR1 is SGHRS and CDR2 YFSETQ. CDR3 length equals 15 residues. The material sequenced was PBMCs or T cells enriched from blood (not recorded which). The source of this sequence is a woman aged 45-65 years who had recovered from COVID-19. This chain joins TRBV5-1 and TRBJ2-1, with no clear D. The CDR3 DNA is TGCGCCAGCAGCTTGGGTGGTATCGCGAACAATGAGCAGTTCTTC. Amino acid sequence: CASSLGGIANNEQFF.